These 19 T cell receptor beta chains share one sample of origin, sequenced in a study of blood T cell repertoires in COVID-19. Profiled with immunoSEQ multiplex PCR; TCRdb holds only in-frame clones, not every one. Of over 30,000 clones listed, around 75% are singletons. Sequenced sample: peripheral blood. These receptors originate from an elderly man with active or convalescent COVID-19.

DNA for the CDR3: TGCGCCAGCAGCGGGGGGGTATCATACAATGAGCAGTTCTTC. It specifies CASSGGVSYNEQFF. The V gene is TRBV5-1, the J gene TRBJ2-1, with 7 nucleotides matching TRBD2. This CDR3 contains 14 residues. Germline V gene lookup returns CDR1 SGHRS and CDR2 YFSETQ. With V trimmed by 4 bases and J by 4 bases, 5 bases remained unmatched.

This clone was detected a few times. The chain joins TRBV18 to TRBJ2-7; 7 nucleotides agree with TRBD2. The germline gives CDR1 KGHSH, CDR2 LQKENI. The V segment lost 4 bases and the J segment 7 bases; nucleotides outside the gene matches: 13. The CDR3 has 15 residues. Here the CDR3 reads CASSRTRGTGGEQYF. CDR3 DNA sequence: TGTGCCAGCTCACGGACTAGGGGCACCGGCGGAGAGCAGTACTTC.

This clone was seen a few times. The chain joins TRBV25-1 to TRBJ1-2, with a possible D match to TRBD1 (5 bases). The CDR3 sequence is 13 residues long. CDR1 is MGHDK and CDR2 is SYGVNS in the germline V gene. V lost 6 bases and J lost 2, with 10 bases in between. DNA of the CDR3: TGTGCCAGCAGCCTGACAGCGAACTATGGCTACACCTTC. Translated: CASSLTANYGYTF.

This chain uses TRBV20-1 with TRBJ2-5; TRBD2 aligns across 10 bases. Trimming took 3 bases from V and 5 from J; bases not matched to a gene: 9. The germline V gene has CDR1 DFQATT and CDR2 SNEGSKA (reference sequence). This CDR3 contains 15 residues. CDR3 in DNA: TGCAGTGCTAGTACCCTAGCGGGAGAGTGGGAGACCCAGTACTTC. Translating gives CSASTLAGEWETQYF.

The V call is TRBV6-5, the J call TRBJ2-4; 7 nucleotides match TRBD1. Germline CDR1 and CDR2: MNHEY and SVGAGI. The CDR3 sequence is 15 residues long. The J segment lost 0 bases and the V segment lost 6 bases, leaving 5 bases of the junction unmatched. CDR3 residues: CASRGQSLAKNIQYF. In DNA, the CDR3 is TGTGCCAGCAGGGGACAGTCTTTAGCCAAAAACATTCAGTACTTC.

This chain joins TRBV18 and TRBJ2-7; 8 bases are shared with TRBD2. V was clipped by 6 bases and J by 9 bases; unmatched bases: 16. This CDR3 has 15 amino acids. The germline V gene has CDR1 KGHSH and CDR2 LQKENI. The CDR3: CASSPRTAGGDGQYF. As DNA, the CDR3 is TGTGCCAGCTCCCCAAGAACGGCGGGAGGTGATGGGCAGTACTTC.

This clone was recorded once. The rearrangement uses TRBV29-1 and TRBJ1-4; no clear D gene. CDR1 and CDR2 (germline): SQVTM, ANQGSEA. The CDR3 runs to 14 residues. Between the trimmed V and J ends, which lost 2 bases and 5 bases, there was a span of 12 bases. The CDR3 DNA sequence: TGCAGCGTTGAATGGCTTTCAGTCAATGAAAAACTGTTTTTT. It is translated as CSVEWLSVNEKLFF.

The V call is TRBV7-3, the J call TRBJ2-3; 7 nucleotides agree with TRBD1. Germline loops: CDR1 SGHTA, CDR2 FQGTGA. V was clipped by 1 base and J by 3 bases; unmatched bases: 7. The CDR3 has 16 amino acids. The CDR3 bases are TGTGCCAGCAGCTTAAGGGCGACAGGGTGGACAGATACGCAGTATTTT. Encoded protein: CASSLRATGWTDTQYF.

The rearrangement uses TRBV7-8 and TRBJ2-3, with 7 bases matching TRBD1. Germline CDR1 is SGHVS and CDR2 is FQNEAQ. V lost 5 bases and J lost 2; bases outside the gene matches: 7. This CDR3 spans 15 amino acids. Here the CDR3 DNA reads TGTGCCAGCAGCAACAGGGGCTACCTCACAGATACGCAGTATTTT. Protein sequence: CASSNRGYLTDTQYF. The variable domain in full, with the rest retrieved from reference TRBV7-8 and TRBJ2-3, is GAGVSQSPRYKVAKRGQDVALRCDPISGHVSLFWYQQALGQGPEFLTYFQNEAQLDKSGLPSDRFFAERPEGSVSTLKIQRTQQEDSAVYLCASSNRGYLTDTQYFGPGTRLTVL.

This clone has a single count. This rearrangement joins TRBV12-5 to TRBJ2-7, with 7 bases fitting TRBD1. The ends lost 4 bases at V and 5 bases at J; junction bases unmatched: 8. The length of the CDR3 is 14 residues. Germline V gene lookup returns CDR1 LGHNT and CDR2 FRNRAP. The CDR3 loop reads CASGSDRVPNEQYF. CDR3 DNA sequence: TGTGCTAGTGGTTCCGACAGGGTCCCTAACGAGCAGTACTTC. Looking up the rest from reference TRBV12-5 and TRBJ2-7 gives the full variable domain: DARVTQTPRHKVTEMGQEVTMRCQPILGHNTVFWYRQTMMQGLELLAYFRNRAPLDDSGMPKDRFSAEMPDATLATLKIQPSEPRDSAVYFCASGSDRVPNEQYFGPGTRLTVT.

This clone has just a few counts. This rearrangement joins TRBV24-1 to TRBJ1-4; 7 bases agree with TRBD1. Germline V gene data show CDR1 as KGHDR and CDR2 as SFDVKD. The junction had 3 bases not matched to a gene; V was cut back by 3 bases and J by 0 bases. This CDR3 has 16 residues. The CDR3 coding sequence is TGTGCCACCAGTGATGGGACAGTCGCAACTAATGAAAAACTGTTTTTT. It yields the protein CATSDGTVATNEKLFF.

This clone was recorded a few times. The chain is built from TRBV14 and TRBJ1-6; TRBD1 agrees at 8 bases. The CDR3 consists of 15 residues. CDR1 and CDR2 from the germline V gene are SGHDN and FVKESK. The V segment lost 5 bases and the J segment 9 bases; nucleotides outside the gene matches: 9. The CDR3 is CASSFRTGRGSPLHF. In DNA, the CDR3 is TGTGCCAGCAGCTTCCGGACAGGGCGAGGTTCACCCCTCCACTTT.

The CDR3 sequence is CASSHTHEQYF. The CDR3 bases are TGTGCCAGCAGCCATACACACGAGCAGTACTTC. This chain connects TRBV12-3 or TRBV12-4 to TRBJ2-7, with unresolved D. Deletions cut 6 bases from V and 5 bases from J, with 8 bases between. The CDR3 is made up of 11 amino acids.

The J gene is TRBJ2-3, the V gene TRBV7-2; the match to TRBD2 covers 12 bases. The germline V gene has CDR1 SGHTA and CDR2 FQGNSA. The V segment lost 2 bases and the J segment 5 bases; nucleotides outside the gene matches: 5. The length of the CDR3 is 16 residues. The CDR3 protein is CASSLRLAGAIDTQYF. Here the CDR3 DNA reads TGTGCCAGCAGCTTACGACTAGCGGGAGCGATAGATACGCAGTATTTT.

This clone was observed a handful of times. This sequence joins TRBV5-6 and TRBJ1-5, with a possible D match to TRBD1 (6 bases). This CDR3 is built from 12 residues. Trimming left V 4 bases short and J 5 bases short, with 7 bases between. In germline, CDR1 is SGHDT, CDR2 YYEEEE. Here the CDR3 DNA reads TGTGCCAGCAGCCACAGGGATCAGCCCCAGCATTTT. This codes for CASSHRDQPQHF.

The chain carries TRBV6-1 and TRBJ2-7, with 12 bases lining up with TRBD2. With 2 bases clipped from V and 9 bases from J, the junction kept 5 bases outside the gene matches. CDR3 length equals 14 residues. Germline lookup yields CDR1 MNHNS and CDR2 SASEGT. The DNA of the CDR3 is TGTGCCAGCAGTGAACTAGCGGGAGGGCCCGGGCAGTACTTC. Protein: CASSELAGGPGQYF.

Only one count was recorded for this clone. The rearrangement uses TRBV7-3 and TRBJ2-1, with 7 positions matching TRBD1. Germline trimming cut 0 bases from V and 5 bases from J; bases unmatched to any gene: 1. The germline V gene has CDR1 SGHTA and CDR2 FQGTGA. This CDR3 has 14 residues. Here the CDR3 reads CASSLTQGNNEQFF. The CDR3 coding sequence is TGTGCCAGCAGCTTAACACAGGGGAACAATGAGCAGTTCTTC. The variable domain in full, completed from reference TRBV7-3 and TRBJ2-1, reads GAGVSQTPSNKVTEKGKYVELRCDPISGHTALYWYRQSLGQGPEFLIYFQGTGAADDSGLPNDRFFAVRPEGSVSTLKIQRTERGDSAVYLCASSLTQGNNEQFFGPGTRLTVL.

CDR3 protein: CAIWREGYNEQFF. CDR3 sequence (DNA): TGTGCCATATGGAGGGAGGGCTACAATGAGCAGTTCTTC. The rearrangement joins TRBV10-3 to TRBJ2-1, with 7 bases aligning to TRBD2. Germline loops: CDR1 ENHRY, CDR2 SYGVKD. Losses at the gene ends were 9 bases for V and 3 bases for J; bases not matched to a gene: 5. The CDR3 consists of 13 residues.

V gene TRBV19 combines with J gene TRBJ1-6, with a possible D match to TRBD1 (5 bases). Germline-derived CDR1 and CDR2 are LNHDA and SQIVND (reference sequence). Deletions cut 7 bases from V and 4 bases from J, with 17 bases between. The CDR3 has 16 residues. CDR3 sequence: CASKDNQDMYNSPLHF. The CDR3 nucleotides read TGTGCCAGTAAGGACAACCAGGATATGTATAATTCACCCCTCCACTTT.